This TCR beta chain came from a study of control samples from healthy donors and cancer patients. TCRdb's table, derived via immunoSEQ multiplex PCR, lists solely in-frame clones and lacks some. Of about 88,000 clones in the sample, approximately 93% were seen once. This TCR was recovered from a young man in good health. Sample: blood.

CDR3 sequence (DNA): TGTGCCAGCAGCGAGGGTGGGACCTGGACAGGGAAGGGCAATGAGCAGTTCTTC. Its protein is CASSEGGTWTGKGNEQFF. The rearrangement links TRBV9 to TRBJ2-1; 8 bases map to TRBD1. CDR1 and CDR2 from the germline V gene are SGDLS and YYNGEE. The CDR3 runs to 18 residues. V lost 3 bases to trimming and J lost 6 bases; unmatched junction nucleotides: 17.